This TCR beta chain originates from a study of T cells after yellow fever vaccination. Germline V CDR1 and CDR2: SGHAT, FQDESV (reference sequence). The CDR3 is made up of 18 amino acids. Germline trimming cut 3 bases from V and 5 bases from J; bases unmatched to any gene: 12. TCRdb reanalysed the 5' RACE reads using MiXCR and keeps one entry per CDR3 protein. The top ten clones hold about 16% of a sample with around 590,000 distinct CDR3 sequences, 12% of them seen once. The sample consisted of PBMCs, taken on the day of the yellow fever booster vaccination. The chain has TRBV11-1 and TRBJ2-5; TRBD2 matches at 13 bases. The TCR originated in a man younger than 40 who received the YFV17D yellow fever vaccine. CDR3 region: CASSLERTSGSWGETQYF. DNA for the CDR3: TGTGCCAGCAGCTTGGAACGGACTAGCGGGAGCTGGGGTGAGACCCAGTACTTC.